The 21 T cell receptor beta chains reported below all come from one sample, sequenced in a study of cytomegalovirus exposure and HLA in healthy donors. The primer mix had 60 Vbeta and 13 Jbeta primers. Here immunoSEQ multiplex PCR was the method, and the copy in TCRdb shows in-frame clones only, minus some. The data contain 110,000 or so clones, approximately 71% of them singletons. The sample was PBMCs. Receptor source: a man aged 35 to 55 in good health and CMV-seronegative.

The rearrangement links TRBV5-1 to TRBJ1-4, with 7 nucleotides matching TRBD1. The CDR3 extends over 17 amino acids. Germline values: CDR1 SGHRS, CDR2 YFSETQ. V gave up 2 bases and J gave up 5 bases; unmatched junction bases: 12. The CDR3 protein is CASSLTQGKQGNEKLFF. The CDR3 DNA sequence: TGCGCCAGCAGCTTAACACAGGGGAAACAGGGGAATGAAAAACTGTTTTTT.

V and J are TRBV7-6 and TRBJ1-1; 8 nucleotides agree with TRBD1. Germline-derived CDR1 and CDR2 are SGHVS and FNYEAQ. V trimming: 2 bases; J trimming: 6 bases; junction bases outside the gene matches: 2. The CDR3 runs to 13 residues. This chain's CDR3 is CASSLQQGAEAFF. CDR3 sequence (DNA): TGTGCCAGCAGCTTACAACAGGGGGCTGAAGCTTTCTTT.

This sequence joins TRBV27 and TRBJ1-1, with D unclear. Trimming took off 6 bases at V and 2 bases at J, with 13 bases between the two ends. CDR1 and CDR2 (germline): MNHEY, SMNVEV (reference sequence). CDR3 length: 14 residues. This chain's CDR3 is CASSPGEANTEAFF. DNA of the CDR3: TGTGCCAGCAGCCCTGGGGAGGCCAACACTGAAGCTTTCTTT.

The chain has TRBV6-1 and TRBJ2-5, with 11 bases that match TRBD2. Germline V lookup: CDR1 MNHNS, CDR2 SASEGT. The length of the CDR3 is 14 residues. The V and J ends lost 7 bases and 5 bases, in that order; junction bases with no gene match: 6. Here the CDR3 DNA reads TGTGCCAGCAACGTAGCGGGGGGGCAGGAGACCCAGTACTTC. As protein: CASNVAGGQETQYF.

The V and J genes are TRBV4-2 and TRBJ2-2, with D possibly being TRBD2 (5 bases). V shed 2 bases and J shed 5 bases, with 12 bases lying between them. The CDR3 runs to 15 residues. Germline assignment: CDR1 LGHNA and CDR2 YNFKEQ. CDR3 region: CASSQSRTLTGELFF. In DNA, the CDR3 is TGTGCCAGCAGCCAATCCCGGACTCTAACCGGGGAGCTGTTTTTT.

CDR3 loop: CASNEGGDIRNIQYF. The DNA of the CDR3 is TGCGCCAGCAACGAGGGAGGCGACATACGAAACATTCAGTACTTC. The chain joins TRBV5-1 to TRBJ2-4; possibly TRBD2 for D (6 bases). Trimming stripped 6 bases from V and 6 bases from J, with 19 bases between. CDR1 SGHRS and CDR2 YFSETQ come from the germline V gene. This CDR3 contains 15 residues.

The chain employs TRBV6-8 and TRBJ1-4; 7 bases line up with TRBD1. Germline CDR1 is MNHGY and CDR2 is SAAAGT. The CDR3 contains 16 residues. V gave up 6 bases and J gave up 8 bases; unmatched junction bases: 15. CDR3 bases: TGTGCCAGCAGCCGTAACAGGGGTGGAGGAGACGAAAAACTGTTTTTT. Its protein is CASSRNRGGGDEKLFF.

The genes are TRBV25-1 and TRBJ1-6; tentative D call: TRBD1 (6 bases). This CDR3 is 15 amino acids long. CDR1 is MGHDK, CDR2 SYGVNS, per germline. The ends were cut back, 6 bases at V and 9 bases at J, with 18 bases in the middle. CDR3 region: CASSGVGGGGSPLHF. In DNA, the CDR3 is TGTGCCAGCAGCGGCGTAGGGGGAGGGGGTTCACCCCTCCACTTT.

This clone was observed a few times. The rearrangement uses TRBV18 and TRBJ1-2; a weak D match, TRBD1 (6 bases). This CDR3 has 13 residues. Germline CDR1 reads KGHSH; CDR2 reads LQKENI. Trimming shortened V by 5 bases and J by 8 bases, and 15 bases separated the two germline ends. The CDR3 DNA sequence: TGTGCCAGCTCAGCCGGACAGCTTGAGGGCTACACCTTC. This codes for CASSAGQLEGYTF.

The V gene is TRBV2, the J gene TRBJ2-7; D remains unclear. The V end was cut by 4 bases, the J end by 3 bases, with 4 bases between. The CDR3 spans 11 residues. Germline V gives CDR1 SNHLY, CDR2 FYNNEI. CDR3 nucleotides: TGTGCCAGCAGTGGAGGCTACGAGCAGTACTTC. It translates to CASSGGYEQYF.

This clone occurred a few times. This sequence joins TRBV4-1 and TRBJ1-2; no definite D call. CDR1 is MGHRA and CDR2 is YSYEKL in the germline V gene. V gave up 2 bases and J gave up 2 bases, with 24 bases separating them. The CDR3 loop spans 19 amino acids. Here the CDR3 reads CASSQMPYLGLTVNYGYTF. In DNA, the CDR3 is TGCGCCAGCAGCCAAATGCCGTATCTTGGACTGACCGTAAACTATGGCTACACCTTC.

The chain joins TRBV19 to TRBJ2-5; 11 bases map to TRBD1. The CDR3 has 15 amino acids. J gave up 5 bases and V 5 bases, and 7 bases lay outside the gene matches. In germline, CDR1 is LNHDA, CDR2 SQIVND (reference sequence). CDR3 protein: CASSPRTGGRETQYF. The CDR3 bases are TGTGCCAGTAGTCCACGGACAGGGGGCAGGGAGACCCAGTACTTC.

The rearrangement uses TRBV4-3 and TRBJ2-7; 10 bases match TRBD2. Germline V gene lookup returns CDR1 LGHNA and CDR2 YSLEER. Trimming cost V 4 bases and J 4 bases; bases outside gene matches: 1. The CDR3 totals 13 residues. CDR3 nucleotide sequence: TGCGCCAGCAGCCCGGGACTAGCGTACGAGCAGTACTTC. The encoded protein is CASSPGLAYEQYF.

This sequence joins TRBV6-5 and TRBJ2-7; weak D call: TRBD1 (6 bases). Germline V gene data show CDR1 as MNHEY and CDR2 as SVGAGI. Trimming left V 4 bases short and J 0 bases short, with 13 bases between. The CDR3 is made up of 15 amino acids. The CDR3 coding sequence is TGTGCCAGCAGTTTAGGGTCAGGGGTCTCCTACGAGCAGTACTTC. Its protein is CASSLGSGVSYEQYF.

The chain links TRBV6-6 to TRBJ1-1; 7 bases agree with TRBD1. Per the germline V gene, CDR1 is MNHNY and CDR2 is SVGAGI (reference sequence). CDR3 length: 13 amino acids. V shed 6 bases and J 1 base; nucleotides not matched to a gene: 2. The chain's CDR3 is CASRRQGNTEAFF. Written as DNA, the CDR3 is TGTGCCAGCAGGCGACAGGGGAACACTGAAGCTTTCTTT.

The chain employs TRBV19 and TRBJ2-2, with a possible D match to TRBD1 (5 bases). The V and J ends lost 3 bases and 4 bases respectively, with 9 bases between them. Looked up from germline, CDR1 is LNHDA and CDR2 is SQIVND (reference sequence). CDR3 length: 14 residues. CDR3 nucleotides: TGTGCCAGTAGTATTGCAGGGCTCACCGGGGAGCTGTTTTTT. This translates into CASSIAGLTGELFF.

This chain uses TRBV30 with TRBJ2-1; 10 positions agree with TRBD1. CDR1 GTSNPN and CDR2 SVGIG come from the germline V gene (reference sequence). V dropped 1 base and J dropped 3; count of bases not matched to a gene: 3. The CDR3 has 15 residues. CDR3 sequence reads: CAWSETGGFYNEQFF. In DNA form, the CDR3 reads TGTGCCTGGAGTGAGACAGGGGGCTTCTACAATGAGCAGTTCTTC.

The table lists this clone with a count of one. The chain links TRBV5-4 to TRBJ1-1; D is possibly TRBD1 (6 bases). Trimming took off 7 bases at V and 1 base at J, with 26 bases between the two ends. Germline V lookup: CDR1 SGHNT, CDR2 YYREEE (reference sequence). The CDR3 spans 18 residues. DNA for the CDR3: TGTGCCAGCGGGTCGGGGGGGGCGAGGGACCGGCGGAACACTGAAGCTTTCTTT. Translation: CASGSGGARDRRNTEAFF.

The rearrangement links TRBV7-8 to TRBJ2-7; possible D gene TRBD1, 5 bases. Germline V gives CDR1 SGHVS, CDR2 FQNEAQ. V lost 5 bases and J lost 1, with 15 bases in between. The CDR3 extends over 15 amino acids. CDR3 nucleotides: TGTGCCAGCAGCCATGATACAGGTATTTCCTACGAGCAGTACTTC. Residues: CASSHDTGISYEQYF.

In this sample, this clone turned up once. V usage is TRBV6-1 and J usage is TRBJ1-3; D unclear. Germline CDR1 reads MNHNS; CDR2 reads SASEGT. V dropped 2 bases and J dropped 1 base, with 6 bases sitting between them. The CDR3 is made up of 14 amino acids. The CDR3 coding sequence is TGTGCCAGCAGTGAACCGGTTTCTGGAAACACCATATATTTT. Protein sequence: CASSEPVSGNTIYF.

This clone has a handful of counts. The rearrangement joins TRBV7-9 to TRBJ1-2, with D maybe TRBD1 (6 bases). V was cut by 11 bases and J by 2 bases, with 9 bases left in between. Per germline, CDR1 SEHNR and CDR2 FQNEAQ (reference sequence). The CDR3 consists of 11 residues. CDR3 region: CACGGNYGYTF. The CDR3 nucleotides are TGTGCCTGCGGGGGCAACTATGGCTACACCTTC.